One sample yielded the 20 T cell receptor beta chains listed below, sequenced in a study of cytomegalovirus exposure and HLA in healthy donors. The PCR used 60 Vbeta and 13 Jbeta primers. The data were produced by immunoSEQ multiplex PCR, yet TCRdb's version contains in-frame clones alone and is incomplete. The table lists under 200,000 clones, approximately 72% of them singletons. Specimen: PBMCs. The receptors originated from a female donor in good health and CMV-seronegative.

This chain connects TRBV5-1 to TRBJ1-1; D not resolved. CDR3 length: 14 residues. V was shortened by 4 bases and J by 5 bases, with 15 bases between the two germline ends. The germline CDR1 and CDR2 sequences are SGHRS and YFSETQ. DNA for the CDR3: TGCGCCAGCAGCCTCGGTACTACCTGGACTGAAGCTTTCTTT. Amino acids: CASSLGTTWTEAFF. Drawing the rest from reference TRBV5-1 and TRBJ1-1, the complete variable domain is KAGVTQTPRYLIKTRGQQVTLSCSPISGHRSVSWYQQTPGQGLQFLFEYFSETQRNKGNFPGRFSGRQFSNSRSEMNVSTLELGDSALYLCASSLGTTWTEAFFGQGTRLTVV.

As to this clone: The junction does not match germline at one end; this may be a read error. The V gene is TRBV6-1, the J gene TRBJ2-1; 8 bases map to TRBD2. The germline V gene has CDR1 MNHNS and CDR2 SASEGT. The CDR3 is made up of 17 amino acids. CDR3 nucleotides: TGTGCCAGCAGTGAAGCGCGAACGGGAGGGAGGGGGTTGCCTATAGTCTTC. Translating gives CASSEARTGGRGLPIVF.

This clone was counted a single time. The chain has TRBV6-5 and TRBJ2-1; 7 bases fit TRBD2. Looked up from germline, CDR1 is MNHEY and CDR2 is SVGAGI. This CDR3 region has 14 residues. V was clipped by 8 bases and J by 7 bases; unmatched bases: 11. The CDR3 region is CASQTSGGGNEQFF. The CDR3 region has the DNA TGTGCCAGCCAGACGAGTGGGGGAGGGAATGAGCAGTTCTTC.

V usage is TRBV29-1 and J usage is TRBJ1-4; unclear D gene. This CDR3 contains 13 residues. From germline, CDR1 is SQVTM and CDR2 ANQGSEA. The V gene lost 1 base and the J gene lost 8 bases, with 11 bases spanning the gap. The CDR3 loop is CSVEGAVTEKLFF. CDR3 bases: TGCAGCGTTGAAGGAGCGGTGACCGAAAAACTGTTTTTT. Filled out from reference TRBV29-1 and TRBJ1-4, the complete variable domain reads SAVISQKPSRDICQRGTSLTIQCQVDSQVTMMFWYRQQPGQSLTLIATANQGSEATYESGFVIDKFPISRPNLTFSTLTVSNMSPEDSSIYLCSVEGAVTEKLFFGSGTQLSVL.

CDR3 region: CASSSGAGNTGELFF. The CDR3 DNA follows: TGCGCCAGCAGCTCGGGAGCGGGTAACACCGGGGAGCTGTTTTTT. J is TRBJ2-2 and V is TRBV5-1, with a weak D call TRBD2 (6 bases). Between the trimmed V and J ends, which lost 3 bases and 2 bases, there was a span of 11 bases. This CDR3 has 15 residues. Germline lookup yields CDR1 SGHRS and CDR2 YFSETQ.

The chain combines TRBV15 with TRBJ2-3; 8 bases are shared with TRBD2. The junction had 5 bases not matched to a gene; V was cut back by 3 bases and J by 6 bases. Germline-derived CDR1 and CDR2 are LNHNV and YYDKDF (reference sequence). The CDR3 spans 14 residues. The CDR3 loop reads CATSSPGGPDTQYF. The CDR3 nucleotides are TGTGCCACCAGCAGTCCGGGGGGGCCGGATACGCAGTATTTT.

The chain employs TRBV9 and TRBJ2-7; D gene uncertain. The CDR3 covers 14 residues. V lost 4 bases and J lost 6, with 17 bases in between. In germline, CDR1 is SGDLS, CDR2 YYNGEE. In nucleotides, the CDR3 is TGTGCCAGCAGCACTTCTGGGCATAACAGCGAGCAGTACTTC. This translates into CASSTSGHNSEQYF. The variable domain in full, with the rest retrieved from reference TRBV9 and TRBJ2-7, is DSGVTQTPKHLITATGQRVTLRCSPRSGDLSVYWYQQSLDQGLQFLIQYYNGEERAKGNILERFSAQQFPDLHSELNLSSLELGDSALYFCASSTSGHNSEQYFGPGTRLTVT.

The chain couples TRBV28 to TRBJ2-2, with D tentatively TRBD1 (6 bases). Trimming stripped 2 bases from V and 4 bases from J, with 8 bases between. The germline CDR1 and CDR2 sequences are MDHEN and SYDVKM. The CDR3 contains 14 residues. For the CDR3, the DNA is TGTGCCAGCAGTTTAAGGACAGCCACCGGGGAGCTGTTTTTT. Translated: CASSLRTATGELFF. The entire variable domain, with the rest obtained from reference TRBV28 and TRBJ2-2, is as follows: DVKVTQSSRYLVKRTGEKVFLECVQDMDHENMFWYRQDPGLGLRLIYFSYDVKMKEKGDIPEGYSVSREKKERFSLILESASTNQTSMYLCASSLRTATGELFFGEGSRLTVL.

The chain recombines TRBV11-3 with TRBJ2-7; 8 nucleotides match TRBD2. Trimming at V came to 4 bases and at J to 6 bases, leaving 11 bases not matched to a gene. Germline V gene data show CDR1 as SGHNT and CDR2 as YENEEA. CDR3 length: 15 amino acids. CDR3 sequence: CASSSSGQSSSEQYF. The CDR3 bases are TGTGCCAGCAGCTCTAGCGGGCAATCCTCTAGCGAGCAGTACTTC.

The CDR3 sequence: CAISVGLRNNEQFF. Here the CDR3 DNA reads TGTGCCATCAGTGTGGGACTACGGAACAATGAGCAGTTCTTC. The chain carries TRBV10-3 and TRBJ2-1; 7 nucleotides align to TRBD2. Germline-derived CDR1 and CDR2 are ENHRY and SYGVKD. The CDR3 runs to 14 residues. With V trimmed by 4 bases and J by 5 bases, 5 bases remained unmatched.

J is TRBJ2-7 and V is TRBV18; TRBD1 agrees at 7 bases. Germline V gives CDR1 KGHSH, CDR2 LQKENI. Trimming cost V 3 bases and J 0 bases; bases outside gene matches: 2. The CDR3 sequence is 14 residues long. The CDR3 is CASSPGQLSYEQYF. In DNA form, the CDR3 reads TGTGCCAGCTCACCGGGACAGCTCTCCTACGAGCAGTACTTC.

This clone was counted a single time. The chain uses TRBV7-9 and TRBJ2-3, with 8 bases matching TRBD2. J gave up 3 bases and V 4 bases, and 6 bases lay outside the gene matches. The CDR3 extends over 15 amino acids. Germline V gene data show CDR1 as SEHNR and CDR2 as FQNEAQ (reference sequence). DNA of the CDR3: TGTGCCAGCAGCTCCCTGGAGCGGGAGACAGATACGCAGTATTTT. It yields the protein CASSSLERETDTQYF.

The chain uses TRBV2 and TRBJ2-3; 16 positions agree with TRBD2. The CDR3 is 16 amino acids. The V and J ends lost 10 bases and 0 bases, in that order; junction bases with no gene match: 4. Per the germline V gene, CDR1 is SNHLY and CDR2 is FYNNEI. For the CDR3, the DNA is TGTGCCACGGGGACTAGCGGGAGGGGGAGCACAGATACGCAGTATTTT. Protein sequence: CATGTSGRGSTDTQYF.

A few counts support this clone. CDR3 sequence (DNA): TGCGCCAGCAGCCAGGTCCTTCGGGGGGAGGCCTACAATGAGCAGTTCTTC. Encoded protein: CASSQVLRGEAYNEQFF. The V call is TRBV4-3, the J call TRBJ2-1, with 7 bases that match TRBD2. CDR1 and CDR2 (germline): LGHNA, YSLEER. V was pared by 3 bases and J by 2 bases, with 10 bases of the junction left unmatched. The CDR3 runs 17 residues.

The chain employs TRBV5-1 and TRBJ2-7; TRBD2 matches at 14 bases. The CDR3 spans 16 residues. The germline V gene encodes CDR1 SGHRS and CDR2 YFSETQ. Trimming cost V 6 bases and J 1 base; bases outside gene matches: 6. The CDR3 DNA is TGCGCCAGCACCAGACTAGCGGGGGGGGATTCCTACGAGCAGTACTTC. Translating gives CASTRLAGGDSYEQYF. The full variable domain, completed using reference TRBV5-1 and TRBJ2-7, is KAGVTQTPRYLIKTRGQQVTLSCSPISGHRSVSWYQQTPGQGLQFLFEYFSETQRNKGNFPGRFSGRQFSNSRSEMNVSTLELGDSALYLCASTRLAGGDSYEQYFGPGTRLTVT.

This clone was picked up a small number of times. The V gene is TRBV7-3, the J gene TRBJ2-6; 7 nucleotides agree with TRBD2. The CDR3 has 15 residues. Germline CDR1 and CDR2: SGHTA and FQGTGA. Trimming took 5 bases from V and 3 from J; bases not matched to a gene: 4. The CDR3 DNA reads TGTGCCAGCAGCGGGGGGGGTGGTGGGGCCAACGTCCTGACTTTC. Protein product: CASSGGGGGANVLTF.

The chain combines TRBV19 with TRBJ2-7, with 9 bases matching TRBD1. The V and J ends lost 8 bases and 3 bases, in that order; junction bases with no gene match: 5. CDR3 length equals 13 residues. Germline V gene lookup returns CDR1 LNHDA and CDR2 SQIVND (reference sequence). CDR3 DNA sequence: TGTGCCAGTGGGACAGGGCGCAACTACGAGCAGTACTTC. The encoded protein is CASGTGRNYEQYF.

The chain employs TRBV6-1 and TRBJ2-7, with 7 nucleotides matching TRBD1. Looked up from germline, CDR1 is MNHNS and CDR2 is SASEGT. V lost 7 bases, J lost 2 bases, and 8 bases stayed unmatched. The CDR3 covers 14 residues. The CDR3 loop reads CASNGQVPAYEQYF. The CDR3 region has the DNA TGTGCCAGCAATGGACAGGTCCCCGCCTACGAGCAGTACTTC.

V gene TRBV28 combines with J gene TRBJ1-3; 8 bases map to TRBD1. The CDR3 sequence is 15 residues long. Losses at the gene ends were 2 bases for V and 3 bases for J; bases not matched to a gene: 3. The germline gives CDR1 MDHEN, CDR2 SYDVKM. The CDR3 DNA follows: TGTGCCAGCAGTTTAGGCAGGGGGCTTGGAAACACCATATATTTT. Translating gives CASSLGRGLGNTIYF.

The CDR3 sequence is CASSQGQGWDEQYF. CDR3 coding DNA: TGCGCCAGCAGCCAGGGACAGGGTTGGGACGAGCAGTACTTC. This sequence joins TRBV4-3 and TRBJ2-7; 9 positions agree with TRBD1. The V segment lost 3 bases and the J segment 5 bases; nucleotides outside the gene matches: 5. CDR1 is LGHNA and CDR2 is YSLEER in the germline V gene. This CDR3 has 14 residues.